These 24 T cell receptor beta chains came from one sample sequenced in a study of cytomegalovirus exposure and HLA in healthy donors. Primers for the PCR totalled 60 Vbeta and 13 Jbeta. Here immunoSEQ multiplex PCR was the method, and the copy in TCRdb shows in-frame clones only, minus some. The repertoire holds roughly 140,000 clones, with over 65% as singletons. The material sequenced was PBMCs. Every receptor here comes from a male donor in good health and CMV-seronegative.

The rearrangement joins TRBV19 to TRBJ2-7, with 8 bases aligning to TRBD1. Germline-derived CDR1 and CDR2 are LNHDA and SQIVND (reference sequence). The CDR3 covers 16 residues. Germline trimming cut 7 bases from V and 1 base from J; bases unmatched to any gene: 12. CDR3 sequence: CASTPDAQGASYEQYF. The CDR3, as DNA: TGTGCCAGTACCCCGGACGCGCAGGGGGCGTCCTACGAGCAGTACTTC.

This clone has only one observation. The CDR3 region has the DNA TGTGCCACCACCCCGGCTAGCGGCTACGAGCAGTACTTC. Translating gives CATTPASGYEQYF. The V gene is TRBV2, the J gene TRBJ2-7; 7 nucleotides align to TRBD2. The length of the CDR3 is 13 residues. With V trimmed by 10 bases and J by 3 bases, 9 bases remained unmatched. Germline V gives CDR1 SNHLY, CDR2 FYNNEI.

A few counts support this clone. The genes are TRBV20-1 and TRBJ2-2; D ambiguous. This CDR3 region has 11 residues. V was pared by 7 bases and J by 6 bases, with 9 bases between. From germline, CDR1 is DFQATT and CDR2 SNEGSKA (reference sequence). The CDR3 nucleotides read TGCAGTGTTCCACGGTCCGGGGAGCTGTTTTTT. Amino acids: CSVPRSGELFF.

Only one count was recorded for this clone. V gene TRBV11-2 combines with J gene TRBJ2-1, with D possibly being TRBD1 (6 bases). The germline V and J ends were trimmed by 7 bases and 0 bases, with 10 bases remaining between them. Germline V gene sequence: CDR1 SGHAT, CDR2 FQNNGV. The CDR3 has 14 amino acids. CDR3 DNA: TGTGCCAGCACCCTACAGGGCTCCTACAATGAGCAGTTCTTC. Protein: CASTLQGSYNEQFF. Full variable domain (rest looked up from reference TRBV11-2 and TRBJ2-1): EAGVAQSPRYKIIEKRQSVAFWCNPISGHATLYWYQQILGQGPKLLIQFQNNGVVDDSQLPKDRFSAERLKGVDSTLKIQPAKLEDSAVYLCASTLQGSYNEQFFGPGTRLTVL.

This clone was recorded once. The J gene is TRBJ2-5, the V gene TRBV18, with 15 bases identical to TRBD2. V gave up 3 bases and J gave up 5 bases; unmatched junction bases: 1. Germline V gene sequence: CDR1 KGHSH, CDR2 LQKENI. CDR3 length equals 15 residues. The CDR3 DNA is TGTGCCAGCTCACCTGGACTAGCGGGAGGGGAGACCCAGTACTTC. Amino acids: CASSPGLAGGETQYF.

V is TRBV9 and J is TRBJ1-2; TRBD1 might be the D (6 bases). This CDR3 comprises 13 residues. Looked up from germline, CDR1 is SGDLS and CDR2 is YYNGEE. Trimming left V 3 bases short and J 4 bases short, with 10 bases between. The CDR3 protein is CASSEQGPYGYTF. Here the CDR3 DNA reads TGTGCCAGCAGCGAGCAGGGGCCCTATGGCTACACCTTC.

This rearrangement joins TRBV19 to TRBJ2-1, with 10 nucleotides matching TRBD2. The CDR3 loop spans 15 amino acids. Per the germline V gene, CDR1 is LNHDA and CDR2 is SQIVND (reference sequence). V shed 6 bases, J shed 6 bases, and the junction held 8 bases outside the gene matches. CDR3 loop: CASSFGASGSNEQFF. The CDR3, as DNA: TGTGCCAGTAGCTTTGGGGCTAGCGGGAGCAATGAGCAGTTCTTC. The full variable domain, its missing parts supplied by reference TRBV19 and TRBJ2-1, is DGGITQSPKYLFRKEGQNVTLSCEQNLNHDAMYWYRQDPGQGLRLIYYSQIVNDFQKGDIAEGYSVSREKKESFPLTVTSAQKNPTAFYLCASSFGASGSNEQFFGPGTRLTVL.

This clone appeared a single time. V and J are TRBV9 and TRBJ2-7; 9 bases map to TRBD1. With 4 bases clipped from V and 5 bases from J, the junction kept 7 bases outside the gene matches. Germline lookup yields CDR1 SGDLS and CDR2 YYNGEE. This CDR3 has 14 residues. Here the CDR3 reads CASSPRDRADEQYF. The CDR3 nucleotides read TGTGCCAGCAGCCCTCGGGACAGGGCTGACGAGCAGTACTTC.

This rearrangement joins TRBV27 to TRBJ2-3; 9 bases map to TRBD1. CDR1 MNHEY and CDR2 SMNVEV come from the germline V gene (reference sequence). The CDR3 has 16 amino acids. V was clipped by 3 bases and J by 4 bases; unmatched bases: 8. The CDR3 here is CASSFLQGAPPDTQYF. The CDR3 DNA is TGTGCCAGCAGTTTCTTACAGGGGGCGCCCCCAGATACGCAGTATTTT.

The chain employs TRBV11-2 and TRBJ2-5, with TRBD2 matching over 10 bases. The CDR3 consists of 15 residues. CDR1 is SGHAT, CDR2 FQNNGV, per germline. The V segment lost 6 bases and the J segment 11 bases; nucleotides outside the gene matches: 15. The CDR3 region is CASRPTPGLAPPQYF. CDR3 DNA sequence: TGTGCCAGCAGACCAACCCCGGGACTAGCGCCCCCTCAGTACTTC.

This clone was detected a few times. The J gene is TRBJ1-1, the V gene TRBV5-6; D remains ambiguous. Germline lookup yields CDR1 SGHDT and CDR2 YYEEEE. The length of the CDR3 is 14 residues. Trimming stripped 2 bases from V and 1 base from J, with 9 bases between. CDR3 sequence (DNA): TGTGCCAGCAGCTTCGGGTATCCGAACACTGAAGCTTTCTTT. Translated, it gives CASSFGYPNTEAFF.

This chain joins TRBV15 and TRBJ1-2; perhaps TRBD1 as D (6 bases). The germline V and J ends were trimmed by 1 base and 3 bases, with 15 bases remaining between them. The CDR3 loop spans 16 amino acids. In germline, CDR1 is LNHNV, CDR2 YYDKDF (reference sequence). CDR3 sequence reads: CATSRAGGGRDYGYTF. The CDR3 bases are TGTGCCACCAGCAGAGCCGGGGGGGGGCGCGACTATGGCTACACCTTC. Based on the CDR3 plus reference TRBV15 and TRBJ1-2, the full variable domain is DAMVIQNPRYQVTQFGKPVTLSCSQTLNHNVMYWYQQKSSQAPKLLFHYYDKDFNNEADTPDNFQSRRPNTSFCFLDIRSPGLGDTAMYLCATSRAGGGRDYGYTFGSGTRLTVV.

CDR3: CSVERGKDAEAFF. Here the CDR3 DNA reads TGCAGCGTTGAACGGGGAAAGGACGCTGAAGCTTTCTTT. The chain combines TRBV29-1 with TRBJ1-1; D gene unclear. This CDR3 is 13 amino acids long. Between the trimmed V and J ends, which lost 2 bases and 6 bases, there was a span of 13 bases. The germline CDR1 and CDR2 sequences are SQVTM and ANQGSEA.

V is TRBV2 and J is TRBJ2-5; 9 nucleotides line up with TRBD1. CDR3 length: 14 amino acids. The germline V gene encodes CDR1 SNHLY and CDR2 FYNNEI. J gave up 4 bases and V 3 bases, and 3 bases lay outside the gene matches. The CDR3 loop is CASSEGQGGETQYF. The CDR3 nucleotides are TGTGCCAGCAGTGAGGGACAGGGTGGAGAGACCCAGTACTTC.

V usage is TRBV30 and J usage is TRBJ2-3; the D is unclear. CDR1 is GTSNPN, CDR2 SVGIG, per germline (reference sequence). Trimming left V 3 bases short and J 2 bases short, with 6 bases between. This CDR3 spans 12 amino acids. This CDR3 reads CAWSYTTDTQYF. Here the CDR3 DNA reads TGTGCCTGGAGCTATACCACAGATACGCAGTATTTT.

In its sample, this clone was seen a few times. This chain joins TRBV10-2 and TRBJ2-7; a weak D match, TRBD1 (5 bases). In germline, CDR1 is WSHSY, CDR2 SAAADI. V shed 6 bases and J shed 3 bases, with 9 bases lying between them. The CDR3 runs to 12 residues. DNA of the CDR3: TGCGCCAGCAGAGATAGGGGCTACGAGCAGTACTTC. It specifies CASRDRGYEQYF.

The chain links TRBV29-1 to TRBJ2-7; 7 bases agree with TRBD1. V was pared by 0 bases and J by 3 bases, with 20 bases of the junction left unmatched. The CDR3 has 19 amino acids. Per germline, CDR1 SQVTM and CDR2 ANQGSEA. CDR3 protein: CSVEDKSQLGTEEDYEQYF. CDR3 bases: TGCAGCGTTGAAGACAAATCCCAACTTGGGACAGAAGAAGACTACGAGCAGTACTTC.

The chain joins TRBV23-1 to TRBJ2-2, with D possibly TRBD1 on 5 matching bases. TRBV23-1 is treated as an ORF (open reading frame) with a function not yet certain. The CDR3 loop spans 12 amino acids. V lost 4 bases and J 5 bases, leaving 5 bases between the germline ends. DNA for the CDR3: TGCGCCAGCAGTCGACAGACCGGGGAGCTGTTTTTT. This sequence encodes CASSRQTGELFF.

CDR3 DNA sequence: TGTGCCAGCGCTTGGGCGGGGTCCTACGAGCAGTACTTC. It encodes CASAWAGSYEQYF. The chain carries TRBV7-3 and TRBJ2-7; D may be TRBD2 (6 bases). Looked up from germline, CDR1 is SGHTA and CDR2 is FQGTGA. The CDR3 is 13 residues long. V was pared by 8 bases and J by 1 base, with 12 bases between.

The chain is built from TRBV6-1 and TRBJ2-1, with 8 bases fitting TRBD2. Trimming took 3 bases from V and 7 from J; bases not matched to a gene: 8. Germline CDR1 reads MNHNS; CDR2 reads SASEGT. The CDR3 consists of 15 residues. CDR3 DNA: TGTGCCAGCAGTGACGCCGCGGGAGGATCGAATGAGCAGTTCTTC. Protein product: CASSDAAGGSNEQFF.

The gene calls are TRBV4-2 and TRBJ1-1, with D possibly matching TRBD1 (6 bases). Between the trimmed V and J ends, which lost 6 bases and 8 bases, there was a span of 19 bases. Germline CDR1 is LGHNA and CDR2 is YNFKEQ. The CDR3 spans 14 residues. CDR3 protein: CASSVSGETAEAFF. As DNA, the CDR3 is TGTGCCAGCAGTGTCTCAGGGGAGACCGCCGAAGCTTTCTTT.

This clone was seen a handful of times. The chain employs TRBV2 and TRBJ1-5; TRBD1 matches 8 bases. Per the germline V gene, CDR1 is SNHLY and CDR2 is FYNNEI. This CDR3 region has 15 residues. V dropped 4 bases and J dropped 3; count of bases not matched to a gene: 5. CDR3 sequence: CASSALTGDNQPQHF. The CDR3 DNA sequence: TGTGCCAGCAGTGCTTTGACAGGGGACAATCAGCCCCAGCATTTT.

The chain combines TRBV19 with TRBJ2-7; 7 nucleotides agree with TRBD1. Germline V gene data show CDR1 as LNHDA and CDR2 as SQIVND (reference sequence). V gave up 5 bases and J gave up 2 bases; unmatched junction bases: 0. The CDR3 has 12 residues. CDR3 residues: CASSQGAYEQYF. DNA of the CDR3: TGTGCCAGTAGTCAGGGGGCCTACGAGCAGTACTTC.

The V and J genes are TRBV4-3 and TRBJ2-7; a possible D gene is TRBD1 (6 bases). This CDR3 contains 11 residues. V lost 7 bases to trimming and J lost 5 bases, with 9 bases between them. The germline CDR1 and CDR2 sequences are LGHNA and YSLEER. Here the CDR3 reads CASIYRDEQYF. In DNA form, the CDR3 reads TGCGCCAGCATTTACAGGGACGAGCAGTACTTC.